This TCR beta chain was recovered during a study of blood T cell repertoires in COVID-19. CDR1 is LNHDA, CDR2 SQIVND, per germline (reference sequence). This CDR3 is built from 16 residues. The V gene lost 1 base and the J gene lost 7 bases, with 19 bases spanning the gap. Original data processing: Estimates of nucleated cell counts were drawn from the amplification of reference gene primers. Assay: immunoSEQ multiplex PCR; the TCRdb copy retains only in-frame clones and omits some. That table gives V, J and clone size, and the DNA gave D and trimming. The sample gives about 440,000 clones, approximately 89% of which show up once; over 10% is in the top ten.

The sequence was collected from a woman aged 45-60 years with COVID-19, enrolled during active disease. J is TRBJ1-2 and V is TRBV19, with D unclear. The sequenced sample consisted of peripheral blood. CDR3 sequence (DNA): TGTGCCAGTAGTATAGGTTCTGTACTGTCGGGAGGTGGCTACACCTTC. Translating it yields CASSIGSVLSGGGYTF.